This entry features one T cell receptor beta chain sequence. Authors' processing steps: Amplifying reference gene primers gave estimates of nucleated cell counts. Method: immunoSEQ multiplex PCR; TCRdb's copy keeps in-frame clones and lacks some. V, J and clone size reflect that table, while D and trimming were determined from the DNA. Of tens of thousands of clones in the sample, 83% were seen once. The data are from a study of blood T cell repertoires in COVID-19. Study in general: Donors in the United States, Italy and Spain gave samples during acute or convalescent COVID-19. The analysed material was cDNA or gDNA that came from T cells, B-cell-depleted T cells, or PBMCs.

This CDR3 comprises 14 residues. V lost 5 bases, J lost 6 bases, and 16 bases lay in between. CDR1 SGHAT and CDR2 FQNNGV come from the germline V gene. This receptor was identified in an elderly woman with acute or convalescent COVID-19. The J gene is TRBJ1-1, the V gene TRBV11-2, with D perhaps matching TRBD1 (5 bases). The material sequenced was peripheral blood. The CDR3 protein is CASSKPAGGAEAFF. In DNA, the CDR3 is TGTGCCAGCAGCAAACCCGCCGGGGGGGCTGAAGCTTTCTTT.